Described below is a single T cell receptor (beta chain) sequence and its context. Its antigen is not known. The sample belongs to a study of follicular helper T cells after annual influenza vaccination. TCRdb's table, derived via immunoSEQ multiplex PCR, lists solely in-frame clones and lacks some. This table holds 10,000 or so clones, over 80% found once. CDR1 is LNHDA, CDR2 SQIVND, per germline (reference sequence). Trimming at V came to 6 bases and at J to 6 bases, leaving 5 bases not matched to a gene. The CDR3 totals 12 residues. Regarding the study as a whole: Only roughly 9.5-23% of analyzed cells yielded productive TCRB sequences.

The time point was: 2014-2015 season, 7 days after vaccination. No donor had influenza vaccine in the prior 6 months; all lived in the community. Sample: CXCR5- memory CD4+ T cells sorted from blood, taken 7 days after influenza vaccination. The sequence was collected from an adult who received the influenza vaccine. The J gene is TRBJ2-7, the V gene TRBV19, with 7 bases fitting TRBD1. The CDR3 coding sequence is TGTGCCAGTAGGGGACAGAACTTCGAGCAGTACTTC. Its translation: CASRGQNFEQYF.